What follows are 26 T cell receptor beta chains derived from one specimen sequenced in a study of CD8 T cells in Susac syndrome. With random hexamers, reverse transcription was performed on roughly 0.45 to 1 ug of RNA. From the immunoSEQ multiplex PCR reads, TCRdb called clonotypes with MiXCR, one entry per CDR3 protein. In the table there are about 120,000 distinct CDR3 sequences, 96% of which are singletons. The sample consisted of CD4+ T cells from PBMCs. These receptors were taken from a human donor with Susac syndrome.

The chain combines TRBV12-3 or TRBV12-4 with TRBJ2-3; D is undetermined. Trimming removed 7 bases from V and 1 base from J, with 12 bases in between. The CDR3 runs 14 residues. CDR3 bases: TGTGCCAGCACAAGGACCTCACGCACAGATACGCAGTATTTT. Amino acid sequence: CASTRTSRTDTQYF.

The CDR3 coding sequence is TGTGCCAGCAGCTTCGGCTCGATCCAACCGCGGGACGGGAGGATCTACGAGCAGTACTTC. Residues: CASSFGSIQPRDGRIYEQYF. The rearrangement joins TRBV7-8 to TRBJ2-7; TRBD2 agrees at 7 bases. With 3 bases clipped from V and 3 bases from J, the junction kept 23 bases outside the gene matches. In germline, CDR1 is SGHVS, CDR2 FQNEAQ. The CDR3 is 20 residues long.

This chain uses TRBV2 with TRBJ1-2; TRBD1 is a possible D gene (5 bases). The CDR3 is 13 residues long. Trimming removed 4 bases at V and 2 bases at J, with 8 bases between. Per germline, CDR1 SNHLY and CDR2 FYNNEI. In DNA form, the CDR3 reads TGTGCCAGCAGTGGGGCAGGGAACTATGGCTACACCTTC. Encoded protein: CASSGAGNYGYTF.

This clonotype was detected once. The gene calls are TRBV28 and TRBJ1-2; 7 bases fit TRBD1. Trimming took 5 bases from V and 8 from J; bases not matched to a gene: 11. In germline, CDR1 is MDHEN, CDR2 SYDVKM. The CDR3 is made up of 14 amino acids. The DNA of the CDR3 is TGTGCCAGCAGTCCCGGACAGGCAGGCTTCGGCTACACCTTC. Its translation is CASSPGQAGFGYTF.

This clonotype has just one count. The J gene is TRBJ2-7, the V gene TRBV5-1; 9 nucleotides align to TRBD1. Germline assignment: CDR1 SGHRS and CDR2 YFSETQ. The CDR3 is 16 amino acids. V lost 3 bases, J lost 4 bases, and 11 bases stayed unmatched. CDR3 sequence: CASSSSPTGGIYEQYF. The CDR3 DNA follows: TGCGCCAGCAGCTCAAGTCCGACAGGGGGAATTTACGAGCAGTACTTC.

The chain employs TRBV20-1 and TRBJ1-3; no reliable D call. The V and J ends lost 0 bases and 0 bases respectively, with 6 bases between them. The CDR3 has 14 amino acids. Germline loops: CDR1 DFQATT, CDR2 SNEGSKA (reference sequence). The CDR3 DNA is TGCAGTGCTAGAGATCGGGTCTCTGGAAACACCATATATTTT. It specifies CSARDRVSGNTIYF.

This clonotype is a singleton in its sample. This chain's CDR3 is CASSLAQGNIQYF. CDR3 DNA sequence: TGTGCCAGCAGTTTGGCCCAGGGAAACATTCAGTACTTC. The gene calls are TRBV6-5 and TRBJ2-4; D perhaps matches TRBD1 (5 bases). The CDR3 contains 13 residues. Trimming shortened V by 4 bases and J by 6 bases, and 10 bases separated the two germline ends. The germline gives CDR1 MNHEY, CDR2 SVGAGI.

This clonotype was seen only once. The gene calls are TRBV7-9 and TRBJ2-7; 7 bases map to TRBD1. With 0 bases clipped from V and 2 bases from J, the junction kept 7 bases outside the gene matches. Germline assignment: CDR1 SEHNR and CDR2 FQNEAQ (reference sequence). The CDR3 runs 16 residues. The CDR3 loop reads CASSLASPGQTYEQYF. The CDR3 coding sequence is TGTGCCAGCAGCTTAGCATCCCCGGGACAGACCTACGAGCAGTACTTC.

The chain combines TRBV4-3 with TRBJ1-3; no clear D gene. Germline assignment: CDR1 LGHNA and CDR2 YSLEER. The CDR3 runs 13 residues. Trimming stripped 4 bases from V and 4 bases from J, with 8 bases between. For the CDR3, the DNA is TGCGCCAGCAGCCTCCAGTGGGGAAACACCATATATTTT. It yields the protein CASSLQWGNTIYF.

The rearrangement joins TRBV19 to TRBJ2-7; D may match TRBD1 or TRBD2 (5 bases each). Looked up from germline, CDR1 is LNHDA and CDR2 is SQIVND (reference sequence). Trimming shortened V by 7 bases and J by 7 bases, and 20 bases separated the two germline ends. The CDR3 extends over 14 amino acids. CDR3 loop: CASKPGPQTGEQYF. CDR3 coding DNA: TGTGCCAGTAAACCGGGGCCCCAAACGGGGGAGCAGTACTTC.

This chain links TRBV29-1 with TRBJ2-7, with D possibly being TRBD1 or TRBD2 (5 bases each). Germline CDR1 is SQVTM and CDR2 is ANQGSEA. The CDR3 consists of 12 residues. Trimming shortened V by 1 base and J by 2 bases, and 6 bases separated the two germline ends. The CDR3 sequence: CSVEAGPYEQYF. CDR3 in DNA: TGCAGCGTTGAAGCGGGGCCCTACGAGCAGTACTTC.

The CDR3 DNA sequence: TGTGCCTGGAGTGTACGGACCGTTCTAGCCAAAAACATTCAGTACTTC. Translating gives CAWSVRTVLAKNIQYF. The chain carries TRBV30 and TRBJ2-4; no definite D call. Germline CDR1 reads GTSNPN; CDR2 reads SVGIG (reference sequence). Trimming shortened V by 0 bases and J by 0 bases, and 12 bases separated the two germline ends. CDR3 size: 16 residues.

This sequence joins TRBV4-1 and TRBJ2-1, with D unresolved. V was clipped by 3 bases and J by 6 bases, with 9 bases between them. The CDR3 is made up of 13 amino acids. In germline, CDR1 is MGHRA, CDR2 YSYEKL. CDR3 protein: CASSQPNGNEQFF. The CDR3 bases are TGCGCCAGCAGCCAGCCTAACGGCAATGAGCAGTTCTTC.

This chain connects TRBV4-1 to TRBJ2-2, with 15 positions matching TRBD2. Germline trimming cut 5 bases from V and 7 bases from J; bases unmatched to any gene: 8. Germline V gives CDR1 MGHRA, CDR2 YSYEKL. This CDR3 is 17 amino acids long. CDR3 coding DNA: TGCGCCAGCAGCTCCGGGACTAGCGGGAGGCTCGGCGGGGAGCTGTTTTTT. Its protein is CASSSGTSGRLGGELFF.

The chain employs TRBV25-1 and TRBJ2-7; either TRBD1 or TRBD2 may fit D (5 bases each). The CDR3 has 15 amino acids. Trimming removed 2 bases from V and 2 bases from J, with 13 bases in between. Germline CDR1 reads MGHDK; CDR2 reads SYGVNS. The CDR3 loop is CASSEGSGRTYEQYF. Here the CDR3 DNA reads TGTGCCAGCAGTGAAGGCTCAGGGAGAACCTACGAGCAGTACTTC.

This chain connects TRBV20-1 to TRBJ2-1, with TRBD2 matching over 8 bases. Germline V CDR1 and CDR2: DFQATT, SNEGSKA (reference sequence). The J segment lost 0 bases and the V segment lost 5 bases, leaving 3 bases of the junction unmatched. The CDR3 has 14 residues. DNA for the CDR3: TGCAGTGCTCGCGGGAGGAACTCCTACAATGAGCAGTTCTTC. Protein: CSARGRNSYNEQFF.

This clonotype has a single count. This sequence joins TRBV20-1 and TRBJ2-7; D is possibly TRBD1 (5 bases). Trimming left V 0 bases short and J 4 bases short, with 16 bases between. CDR1 and CDR2 (germline): DFQATT, SNEGSKA (reference sequence). The length of the CDR3 is 15 residues. The CDR3 region has the DNA TGCAGTGCTAGAGATCAGGGTGGTCGTTTGTACGAGCAGTACTTC. Encoded protein: CSARDQGGRLYEQYF.

The CDR3 region has the DNA TGCGCCAGCAGCAGGTCCACAAAGGGCGGGGCTGGAGATACGCAGTATTTT. Translated, it gives CASSRSTKGGAGDTQYF. The chain carries TRBV5-1 and TRBJ2-3, with D tentatively TRBD2 (6 bases). The CDR3 sequence is 17 residues long. Germline-derived CDR1 and CDR2 are SGHRS and YFSETQ. V was trimmed by 4 bases and J by 5 bases, leaving 23 bases between them.

This chain joins TRBV4-2 and TRBJ1-2; 9 bases fit TRBD1. Germline CDR1 reads LGHNA; CDR2 reads YNFKEQ. The CDR3 extends over 14 amino acids. V trimming: 1 base; J trimming: 8 bases; junction bases outside the gene matches: 5. This CDR3 reads CASSQGDRVGGYTF. CDR3 bases: TGTGCCAGCAGCCAAGGGGACAGGGTAGGAGGCTACACCTTC.

V usage is TRBV12-3 or TRBV12-4 and J usage is TRBJ1-1; D gene uncertain. There are 12 residues in the CDR3. Trimming shortened V by 6 bases and J by 5 bases, and 10 bases separated the two germline ends. The CDR3 spells CASSYLGTEAFF. The CDR3 region has the DNA TGTGCCAGCAGCTATTTGGGGACTGAAGCTTTCTTT.

J is TRBJ2-2 and V is TRBV20-1; D remains unclear. The CDR3 runs 17 residues. Germline lookup yields CDR1 DFQATT and CDR2 SNEGSKA (reference sequence). Trimming shortened V by 0 bases and J by 2 bases, and 16 bases separated the two germline ends. CDR3 coding DNA: TGCAGTGCTAGAGATCAAATAGTGGGGAAAAACACCGGGGAGCTGTTTTTT. Its translation: CSARDQIVGKNTGELFF.

The chain recombines TRBV24-1 with TRBJ2-1; 7 bases are a match to TRBD2. Germline V gives CDR1 KGHDR, CDR2 SFDVKD. This CDR3 comprises 12 residues. V trimming: 10 bases; J trimming: 8 bases; junction bases outside the gene matches: 7. The CDR3 region is CATRDYTDEQFF. In DNA form, the CDR3 reads TGTGCCACGAGGGACTATACCGATGAGCAGTTCTTC.

This clonotype showed up just once. The rearrangement links TRBV20-1 to TRBJ2-1, with TRBD2 matching 13 bases. This CDR3 has 15 amino acids. With 3 bases clipped from V and 7 bases from J, the junction kept 6 bases outside the gene matches. CDR1 and CDR2 from the germline V gene are DFQATT and SNEGSKA (reference sequence). Here the CDR3 DNA reads TGCAGTGCTAGGGCCGGGACTAGCGGGATGAATGAGCAGTTCTTC. Its translation is CSARAGTSGMNEQFF.

This chain uses TRBV4-2 with TRBJ2-1, with a weak D call TRBD2 (5 bases). Trimming shortened V by 0 bases and J by 14 bases, and 14 bases separated the two germline ends. Germline CDR1 reads LGHNA; CDR2 reads YNFKEQ. The CDR3 length is 13 residues. DNA of the CDR3: TGTGCCAGCAGCCAAGAAGAGGGCCTTCGGGAGTTCTTC. Translating gives CASSQEEGLREFF.

The rearrangement links TRBV23-1 to TRBJ1-5; possible D gene TRBD1, 6 bases. TRBV23-1 is an ORF for which the function is uncertain. The V gene lost 0 bases and the J gene lost 0 bases, with 15 bases spanning the gap. This CDR3 is built from 18 residues. Here the CDR3 DNA reads TGCGCCAGCAGTCAATCCGAGACAGGCGGGTATAGCAATCAGCCCCAGCATTTT. It translates to CASSQSETGGYSNQPQHF.

The gene calls are TRBV12-3 or TRBV12-4 and TRBJ2-5; 9 bases line up with TRBD1. Germline trimming cut 8 bases from V and 5 bases from J; bases unmatched to any gene: 6. This CDR3 region has 13 residues. This CDR3 reads CASVTGGGETQYF. CDR3 in DNA: TGTGCCAGCGTAACAGGGGGCGGGGAGACCCAGTACTTC.